A selection of T cell receptor beta chains follows, all from one sample in a study of human T cells and chemical hapten exposure. TCRdb re-analysed the RACE reads in MiXCR, keeping a single row per CDR3 protein. The sample lists approximately 95,000 distinct CDR3 sequences, about an eighth occurring once. This specimen was whole blood, taken in connection with sensitization to the hapten diphenylcyclopropenone (DPC). The receptors derive from a woman aged 40 to 55 with alopecia areata. Some clones in this sample may be carry-over from other donors' samples. CDR3s leave out the opening cysteine and the closing phenylalanine or tryptophan. The D gene is left open where the match is weak.

d_call j_call v_call cdr3_aa
. TRBJ2-5 TRBV6-5 ASSTLRGETQY
TRBD1 TRBJ1-4 TRBV7-2 ASSLGQGAQTKLF
. TRBJ1-1 TRBV19 ASSITGQPTNTEAF
TRBD1 TRBJ1-2 TRBV3-1 ASSPTTGTVYGYT
. TRBJ2-1 TRBV27 ASSQQDTYNEQF
. TRBJ2-1 TRBV6-2/TRBV6-3 ASSYPPYNEQF
TRBD1 TRBJ1-1 TRBV5-1 ASTLGQGVPEAF
. TRBJ2-2 TRBV11-2 ASSLTHRELF
. TRBJ1-5 TRBV30 AWSVDSNQPQH
. TRBJ2-3 TRBV30 AWSGSTRGDTQY
. TRBJ1-5 TRBV21-1 ARDRDRQYSNQPQH
. TRBJ2-3 TRBV11-2 ASSHRQSSRDTQY
TRBD2 TRBJ2-1 TRBV20-1 SASGGTGGYNEQF
TRBD1 TRBJ1-2 TRBV12-3/TRBV12-4 ASSPDRAYGYT
TRBD1 TRBJ2-5 TRBV28 ASSLLPGGGETQY
. TRBJ2-3 TRBV6-6 ASTGDTQY
. TRBJ2-5 TRBV29-1 SVESDTQETQY
. TRBJ2-3 TRBV7-3 ASSLTAPDTQY
. TRBJ1-5 TRBV20-1 SAYKGGSQPQH
. TRBJ2-2 TRBV5-1 ASSPGLRVAIPGELF
. TRBJ2-1 TRBV9 ASRSGLDEQF
. TRBJ2-7 TRBV7-2 ASSLVPGSIEQY
TRBD1 TRBJ2-3 TRBV7-8 ASSATGGWPDTQY
. TRBJ1-5 TRBV6-2/TRBV6-3 ASTRGPEGNQPQH
. TRBJ2-7 TRBV4-2 ASSQESGPYEQY
. TRBJ2-7 TRBV20-1 SARASDIANEQY
TRBD2 TRBJ2-7 TRBV19 ASSTTSGPTYEQY
. TRBJ1-1 TRBV3-1 ASSQDWKTEAF
TRBD2 TRBJ2-5 TRBV28 ASIQGGLAGVETQY
. TRBJ2-7 TRBV7-9 ASSSLEGAKEQY
. TRBJ2-1 TRBV4-3 ASSQALYNEQF
TRBD2 TRBJ2-3 TRBV28 ASSYSGGTDTQY
TRBD1 TRBJ2-3 TRBV28 ASSLAQGLTDTQY
TRBD2 TRBJ2-7 TRBV20-1 SASLAGGPGYEQY
. TRBJ2-2 TRBV19 ASRISTGELF
. TRBJ2-7 TRBV28 ASSSEAYEQY
TRBD2 TRBJ2-3 TRBV7-8 ASSATGGSSLDTQY
. TRBJ1-4 TRBV19 ASSIPSEAAEKLF
TRBD1 TRBJ2-7 TRBV12-3/TRBV12-4 ASRGPGGSYEQY
. TRBJ1-1 TRBV7-8 ASSRSGMNTEAF
. TRBJ2-1 TRBV6-1 ASSFRRGDYNEQF
TRBD2 TRBJ2-5 TRBV15 ATSTSGLGGETQY